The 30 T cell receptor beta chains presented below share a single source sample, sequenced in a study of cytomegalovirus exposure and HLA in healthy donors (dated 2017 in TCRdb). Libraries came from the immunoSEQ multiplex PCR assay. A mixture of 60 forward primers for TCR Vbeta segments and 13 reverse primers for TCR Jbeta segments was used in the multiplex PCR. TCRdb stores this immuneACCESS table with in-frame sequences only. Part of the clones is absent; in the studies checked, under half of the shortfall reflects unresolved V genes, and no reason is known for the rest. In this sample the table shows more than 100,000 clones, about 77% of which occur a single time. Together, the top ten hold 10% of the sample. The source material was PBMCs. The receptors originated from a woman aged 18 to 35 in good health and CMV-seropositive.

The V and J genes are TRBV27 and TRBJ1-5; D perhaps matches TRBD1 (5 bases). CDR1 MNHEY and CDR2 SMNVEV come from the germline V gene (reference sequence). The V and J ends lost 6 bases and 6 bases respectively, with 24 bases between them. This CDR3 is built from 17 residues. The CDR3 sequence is CASSSHHRDSGRQPQHF. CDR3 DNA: TGTGCCAGCAGCTCACACCACCGGGACTCTGGGCGTCAGCCCCAGCATTTT.

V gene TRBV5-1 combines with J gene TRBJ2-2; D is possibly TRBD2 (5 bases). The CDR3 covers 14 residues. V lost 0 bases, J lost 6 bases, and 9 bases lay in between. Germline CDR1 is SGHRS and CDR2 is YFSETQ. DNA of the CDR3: TGCGCCAGCAGCTTGGAAGCGGTACCCGGGGAGCTGTTTTTT. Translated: CASSLEAVPGELFF.

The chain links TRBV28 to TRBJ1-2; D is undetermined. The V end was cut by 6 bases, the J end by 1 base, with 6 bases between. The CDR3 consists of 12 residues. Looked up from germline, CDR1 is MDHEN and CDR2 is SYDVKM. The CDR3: CASSLLNYGYTF. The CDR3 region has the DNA TGTGCCAGCAGCCTCCTTAACTATGGCTACACCTTC.

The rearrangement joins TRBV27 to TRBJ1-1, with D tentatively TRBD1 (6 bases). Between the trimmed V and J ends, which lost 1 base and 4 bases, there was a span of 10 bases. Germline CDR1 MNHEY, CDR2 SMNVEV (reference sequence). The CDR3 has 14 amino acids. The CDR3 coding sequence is TGTGCCAGCAGTTTATTGCCGACAGGCACTGAAGCTTTCTTT. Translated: CASSLLPTGTEAFF.

The DNA of the CDR3 is TGTGCCAGCAGGAGCTGGGGGCCAGATGGTTCTGCTGAAGCTTTCTTT. Encoded protein: CASRSWGPDGSAEAFF. The V gene is TRBV2, the J gene TRBJ1-1; TRBD1 might be the D (6 bases). CDR1 is SNHLY and CDR2 is FYNNEI in the germline V gene. This CDR3 region has 16 residues. The V end was cut by 6 bases, the J end by 6 bases, with 23 bases between.

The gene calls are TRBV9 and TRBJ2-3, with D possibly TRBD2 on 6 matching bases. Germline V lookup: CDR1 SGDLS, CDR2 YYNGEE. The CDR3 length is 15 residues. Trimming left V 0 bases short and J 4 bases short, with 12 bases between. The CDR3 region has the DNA TGTGCCAGCAGCGTAGCTACGGGGGAGGCAGATACGCAGTATTTT. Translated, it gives CASSVATGEADTQYF.

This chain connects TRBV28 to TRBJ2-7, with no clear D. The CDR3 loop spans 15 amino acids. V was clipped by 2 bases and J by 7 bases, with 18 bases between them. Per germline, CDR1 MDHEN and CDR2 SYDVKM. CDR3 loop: CASSLAHLSLREQYF. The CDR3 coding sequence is TGTGCCAGCAGTTTAGCGCACCTTTCTCTACGAGAGCAGTACTTC.

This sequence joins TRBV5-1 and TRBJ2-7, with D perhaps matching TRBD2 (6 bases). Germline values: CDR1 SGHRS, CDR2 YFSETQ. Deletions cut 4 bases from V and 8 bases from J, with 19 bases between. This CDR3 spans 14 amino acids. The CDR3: CASSPTRTTAQQYF. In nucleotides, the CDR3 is TGCGCCAGCAGCCCGACTAGAACGACCGCCCAGCAGTACTTC.

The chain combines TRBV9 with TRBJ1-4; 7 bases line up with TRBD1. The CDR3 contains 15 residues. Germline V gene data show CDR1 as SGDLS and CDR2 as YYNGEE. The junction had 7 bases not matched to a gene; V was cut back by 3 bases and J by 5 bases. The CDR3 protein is CASSADRDRNEKLFF. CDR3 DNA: TGTGCCAGCAGCGCCGACCGGGACAGAAATGAAAAACTGTTTTTT.

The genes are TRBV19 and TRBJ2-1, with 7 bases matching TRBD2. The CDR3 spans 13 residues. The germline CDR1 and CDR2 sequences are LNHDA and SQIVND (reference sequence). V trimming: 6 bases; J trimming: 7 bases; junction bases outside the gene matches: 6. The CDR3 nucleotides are TGTGCCAGTAGCCGGGGAGGGTGGAATGAGCAGTTCTTC. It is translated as CASSRGGWNEQFF.

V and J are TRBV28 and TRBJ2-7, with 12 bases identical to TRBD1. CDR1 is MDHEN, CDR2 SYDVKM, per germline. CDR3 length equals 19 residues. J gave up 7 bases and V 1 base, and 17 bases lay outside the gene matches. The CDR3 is CASSLSPRGTGGLRGEQYF. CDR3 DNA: TGTGCCAGCAGTTTATCGCCAAGGGGGACAGGGGGCTTAAGAGGGGAGCAGTACTTC.

The CDR3 sequence is CSVEVAGRGNEQFF. The CDR3 DNA follows: TGCAGCGTTGAAGTCGCGGGACGGGGCAATGAGCAGTTCTTC. J is TRBJ2-1 and V is TRBV29-1; TRBD2 is a possible D gene (6 bases). Trimming removed 1 base from V and 6 bases from J, with 13 bases in between. CDR1 SQVTM and CDR2 ANQGSEA come from the germline V gene. The CDR3 consists of 14 residues.

CDR3 loop: CASSSQGVHQPQHF. In DNA form, the CDR3 reads TGTGCCAGCAGTTCCCAGGGGGTCCATCAGCCCCAGCATTTT. The gene calls are TRBV28 and TRBJ1-5; 7 bases are a match to TRBD1. CDR1 and CDR2 from the germline V gene are MDHEN and SYDVKM. CDR3 size: 14 residues. J lost 5 bases, V lost 4 bases, and 5 bases had no gene match.

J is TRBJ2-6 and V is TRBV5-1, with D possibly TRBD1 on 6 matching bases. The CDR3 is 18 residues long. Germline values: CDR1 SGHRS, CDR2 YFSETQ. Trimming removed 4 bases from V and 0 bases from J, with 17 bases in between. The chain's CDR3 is CASSAATGSGSGANVLTF. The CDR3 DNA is TGCGCCAGCAGCGCAGCGACAGGATCCGGCTCTGGGGCCAACGTCCTGACTTTC.

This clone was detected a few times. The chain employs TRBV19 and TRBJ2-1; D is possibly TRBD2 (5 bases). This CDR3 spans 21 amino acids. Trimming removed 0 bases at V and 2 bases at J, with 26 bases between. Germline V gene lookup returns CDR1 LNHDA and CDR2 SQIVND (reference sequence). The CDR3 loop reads CASSIERLHGRTRTPYNEQFF. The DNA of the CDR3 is TGTGCCAGTAGTATAGAGCGACTGCATGGGAGAACCCGTACCCCCTACAATGAGCAGTTCTTC.

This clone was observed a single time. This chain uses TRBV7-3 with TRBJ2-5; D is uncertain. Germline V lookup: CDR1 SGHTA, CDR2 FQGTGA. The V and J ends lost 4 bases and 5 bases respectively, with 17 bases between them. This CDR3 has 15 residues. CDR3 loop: CASSSSSTPRETQYF. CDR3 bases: TGTGCCAGCAGCTCCTCCTCAACCCCCAGGGAGACCCAGTACTTC.

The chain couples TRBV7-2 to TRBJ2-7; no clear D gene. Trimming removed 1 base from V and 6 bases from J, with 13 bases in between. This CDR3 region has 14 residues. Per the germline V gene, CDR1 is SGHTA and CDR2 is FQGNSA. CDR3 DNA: TGTGCCAGCAGCTTAGGGCTAGGAAGATTCGAGCAGTACTTC. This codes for CASSLGLGRFEQYF.

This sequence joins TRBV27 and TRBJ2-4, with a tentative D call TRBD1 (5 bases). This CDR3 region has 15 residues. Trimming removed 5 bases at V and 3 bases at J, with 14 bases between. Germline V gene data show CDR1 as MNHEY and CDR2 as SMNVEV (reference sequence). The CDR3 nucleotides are TGTGCCAGCAGTCCCATCGACAGAATCAAAAACATTCAGTACTTC. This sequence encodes CASSPIDRIKNIQYF.

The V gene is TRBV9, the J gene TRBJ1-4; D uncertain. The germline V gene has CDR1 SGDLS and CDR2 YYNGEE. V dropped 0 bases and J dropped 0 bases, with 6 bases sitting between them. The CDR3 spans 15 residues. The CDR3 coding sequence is TGTGCCAGCAGCGTAGGGCAGGCAACTAATGAAAAACTGTTTTTT. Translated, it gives CASSVGQATNEKLFF.

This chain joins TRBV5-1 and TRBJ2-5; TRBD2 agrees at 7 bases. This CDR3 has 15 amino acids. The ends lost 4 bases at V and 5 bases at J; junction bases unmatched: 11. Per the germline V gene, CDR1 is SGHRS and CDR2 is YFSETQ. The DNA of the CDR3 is TGCGCCAGCAGCGACGGGACCGGGGGGTGGGAGACCCAGTACTTC. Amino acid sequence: CASSDGTGGWETQYF.

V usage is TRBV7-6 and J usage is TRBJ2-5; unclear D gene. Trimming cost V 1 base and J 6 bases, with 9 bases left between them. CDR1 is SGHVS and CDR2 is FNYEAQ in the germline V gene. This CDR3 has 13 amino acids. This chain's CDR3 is CASSLGGGKTQYF. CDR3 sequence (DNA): TGTGCCAGCAGCTTAGGCGGCGGAAAGACCCAGTACTTC.

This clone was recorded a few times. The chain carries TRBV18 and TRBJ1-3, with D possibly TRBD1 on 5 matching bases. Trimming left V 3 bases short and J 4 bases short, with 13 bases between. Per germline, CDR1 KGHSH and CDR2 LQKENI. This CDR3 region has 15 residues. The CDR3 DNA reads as TGTGCCAGCTCACCTCCAGGACAATGGGGAAACACCATATATTTT. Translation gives CASSPPGQWGNTIYF.

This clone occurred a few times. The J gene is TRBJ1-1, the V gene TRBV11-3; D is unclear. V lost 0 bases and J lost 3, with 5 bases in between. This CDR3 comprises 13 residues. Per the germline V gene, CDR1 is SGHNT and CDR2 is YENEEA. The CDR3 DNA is TGTGCCAGCAGCTTAGAATCGGACACTGAAGCTTTCTTT. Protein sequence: CASSLESDTEAFF.

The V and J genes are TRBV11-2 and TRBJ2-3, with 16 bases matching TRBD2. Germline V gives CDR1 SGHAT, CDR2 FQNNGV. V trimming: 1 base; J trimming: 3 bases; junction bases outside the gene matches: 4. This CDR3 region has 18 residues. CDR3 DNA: TGTGCCAGCAGCTTAGGGGGGGGACTAGCGGGAGGGACAGATACGCAGTATTTT. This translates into CASSLGGGLAGGTDTQYF.

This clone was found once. CDR3 nucleotide sequence: TGTGCCAGCAGTTTATTGCCCGGGTCCGACACCGGGGAGCTGTTTTTT. Translated: CASSLLPGSDTGELFF. The chain combines TRBV27 with TRBJ2-2; D not resolved. Germline lookup yields CDR1 MNHEY and CDR2 SMNVEV (reference sequence). The CDR3 runs to 16 residues. The V gene lost 1 base and the J gene lost 3 bases, with 12 bases spanning the gap.

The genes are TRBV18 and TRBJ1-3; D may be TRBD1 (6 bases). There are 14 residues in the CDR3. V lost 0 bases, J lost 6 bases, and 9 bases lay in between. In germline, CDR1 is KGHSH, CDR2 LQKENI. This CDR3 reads CASSPPRTVNTIYF. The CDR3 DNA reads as TGTGCCAGCTCACCACCAAGGACAGTAAACACCATATATTTT. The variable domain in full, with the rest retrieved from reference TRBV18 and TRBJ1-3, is NAGVMQNPRHLVRRRGQEARLRCSPMKGHSHVYWYRQLPEEGLKFMVYLQKENIIDESGMPKERFSAEFPKEGPSILRIQQVVRGDSAAYFCASSPPRTVNTIYFGEGSWLTVV.

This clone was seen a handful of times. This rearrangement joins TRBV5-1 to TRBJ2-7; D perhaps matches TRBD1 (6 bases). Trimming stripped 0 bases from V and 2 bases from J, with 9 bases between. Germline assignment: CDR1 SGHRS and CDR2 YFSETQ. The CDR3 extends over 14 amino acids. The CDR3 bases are TGCGCCAGCAGCTTGGTAGCAGGGGCCTACGAGCAGTACTTC. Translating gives CASSLVAGAYEQYF.

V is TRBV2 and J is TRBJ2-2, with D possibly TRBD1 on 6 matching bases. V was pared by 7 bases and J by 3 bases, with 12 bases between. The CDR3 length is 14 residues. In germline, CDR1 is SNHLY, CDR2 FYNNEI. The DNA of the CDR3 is TGTGCCAGCATCCGCCGACAGGACACCGGGGAGCTGTTTTTT. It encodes CASIRRQDTGELFF.

The CDR3 DNA follows: TGCGCCAGCAGCTTGGATTCCCCCAGCGAGACCTACACAGATACGCAGTATTTT. Amino acids: CASSLDSPSETYTDTQYF. The rearrangement joins TRBV5-1 to TRBJ2-3; D call uncertain. The CDR3 consists of 18 residues. CDR1 is SGHRS and CDR2 is YFSETQ in the germline V gene. Trimming shortened V by 0 bases and J by 2 bases, and 19 bases separated the two germline ends.

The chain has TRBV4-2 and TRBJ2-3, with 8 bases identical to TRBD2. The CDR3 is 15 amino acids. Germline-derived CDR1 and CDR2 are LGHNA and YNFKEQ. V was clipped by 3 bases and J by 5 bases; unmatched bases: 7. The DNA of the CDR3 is TGTGCCAGCAGCCATACCACCGGGGGGGAAGATACGCAGTATTTT. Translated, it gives CASSHTTGGEDTQYF.